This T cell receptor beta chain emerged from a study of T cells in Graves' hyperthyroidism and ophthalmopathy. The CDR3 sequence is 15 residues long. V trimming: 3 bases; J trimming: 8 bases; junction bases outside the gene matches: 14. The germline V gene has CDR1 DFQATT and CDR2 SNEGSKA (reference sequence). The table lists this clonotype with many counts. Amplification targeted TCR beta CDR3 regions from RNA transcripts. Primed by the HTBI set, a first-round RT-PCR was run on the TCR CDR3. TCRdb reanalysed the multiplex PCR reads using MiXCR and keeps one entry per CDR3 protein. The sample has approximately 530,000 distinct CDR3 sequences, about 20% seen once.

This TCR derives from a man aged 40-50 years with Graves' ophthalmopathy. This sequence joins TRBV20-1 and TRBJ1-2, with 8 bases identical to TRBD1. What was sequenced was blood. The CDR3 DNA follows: TGCAGTGCTAGCCCTTGGACAGGGAGGTTCGGAGGCTACACCTTC. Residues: CSASPWTGRFGGYTF.